The rows below give T cell receptor beta chains drawn from one sample of a study of beta chain features in type 1 diabetes. TCRdb's copy holds only in-frame clones and misses some; the assay was immunoSEQ multiplex PCR. The sample consists of around 340,000 clones, roughly 9% of them appearing once. Sequenced: central memory CD4+ T cells from blood. Receptors were obtained from a man aged 25-45 years with type 1 diabetes. Each CDR3 is given with its conserved first and last residue. D genes are given only for firm matches. A row's size may be missing; if present it is once, few, many or a size class.

size: NA; V: TRBV18; D: TRBD1; length: 12; J: TRBJ2-7; CDR3: CASSRQGYEQYF; DNA: TGTGCCAGCTCACGACAGGGCTACGAGCAGTACTTC
size: NA; V: TRBV30; D: TRBD1; length: 13; J: TRBJ1-1; CDR3: CAWSRQGETEAFF; DNA: TGTGCCTGGAGCAGACAGGGTGAGACTGAAGCTTTCTTT
size: few; V: TRBV9; D: TRBD1; length: 15; J: TRBJ1-2; CDR3: CASSPARGFRYGYTF; DNA: TGTGCCAGCAGCCCGGCCAGGGGGTTCCGCTATGGCTACACCTTC
size: NA; V: TRBV30; D: TRBD1; length: 14; J: TRBJ1-6; CDR3: CAWTVTGTNSPLHF; DNA: TGTGCCTGGACGGTGACAGGGACGAATTCACCCCTCCACTTT
size: few; V: TRBV28; D: NA; length: 12; J: TRBJ2-3; CDR3: CATSLGEDTQYF; DNA: TGTGCCACGTCTTTGGGGGAAGATACGCAGTATTTT
size: few; V: TRBV4-3; D: NA; length: 16; J: TRBJ2-7; CDR3: CASSQEASSFSYEQYF; DNA: TGCGCCAGCAGCCAAGAGGCTTCCAGCTTCTCCTACGAGCAGTACTTC
size: few; V: TRBV7-2; D: NA; length: 13; J: TRBJ2-7; CDR3: CASSSLDRYEQYF; DNA: TGTGCCAGCAGCTCCTTGGACAGATACGAGCAGTACTTC
size: NA; V: TRBV27; D: TRBD1; length: 16; J: TRBJ2-6; CDR3: CASSRQGFSGANVLTF; DNA: TGTGCCAGCAGTCGACAGGGGTTTTCTGGGGCCAACGTCCTGACTTTC
size: few; V: TRBV7-8; D: TRBD1; length: 15; J: TRBJ2-7; CDR3: CASSLLLGQGYEQYF; DNA: TGTGCCAGCAGCTTACTCCTCGGACAGGGATATGAGCAGTACTTC
size: many; V: TRBV7-9; D: NA; length: 13; J: TRBJ1-1; CDR3: CASSLTLNTEAFF; DNA: TGTGCCAGCAGCTTAACACTGAACACTGAAGCTTTCTTT
size: few; V: TRBV5-6; D: NA; length: 13; J: TRBJ2-5; CDR3: CASSKDSLQTQYF; DNA: TGTGCCAGCAGCAAGGACAGTTTACAGACCCAGTACTTC
size: few; V: TRBV13; D: NA; length: 14; J: TRBJ1-3; CDR3: CASSFNYGTDTIYF; DNA: TGTGCCAGCAGCTTCAATTATGGGACGGACACCATATATTTT
size: NA; V: TRBV5-1; D: TRBD1; length: 14; J: TRBJ2-1; CDR3: CASSFGQGENEQFF; DNA: TGCGCCAGCAGCTTTGGACAGGGGGAGAATGAGCAGTTCTTC
size: few; V: TRBV7-9; D: NA; length: 13; J: TRBJ1-4; CDR3: CAWDYPSNEKLFF; DNA: TGTGCTTGGGACTATCCTTCTAATGAAAAACTGTTTTTT
size: few; V: TRBV21-1; D: NA; length: 15; J: TRBJ2-5; CDR3: CASSKSGDRVETQYF; DNA: TGTGCCAGCAGCAAATCTGGGGACAGGGTAGAGACCCAGTACTTC